The TCR beta chain described here comes from a study of T cells after yellow fever vaccination. This CDR3 is 15 amino acids long. J lost 10 bases, V lost 0 bases, and 10 bases had no gene match. The germline CDR1 and CDR2 sequences are DFQATT and SNEGSKA (reference sequence). This clonotype was seen ten or more times. What it binds is not known. A 5'RACE template-switching step, the method used to make TCR cDNA, added a universal primer site and UMIs. One entry per CDR3 protein results from TCRdb running MiXCR on the 5' RACE reads. The sample consists of 300,000 to 400,000 distinct CDR3 sequences, around 6.5% of them appearing once. Points from the study as a whole: FACS-sorted repertoires might harbor abundant contaminating clonotypes from the bulk population. Re-detected after boosting: most primary clones, 96% of CD4 and 88% of CD8.

This TCR derives from a man younger than 40 who received the YFV17D yellow fever vaccine. This chain connects TRBV20-1 to TRBJ2-1, with 9 bases lining up with TRBD2. Here the sequenced sample was PBMCs, taken 5 days after the yellow fever booster vaccination. Written as DNA, the CDR3 is TGCAGTGCTAGAGATGTAATAGCGGGAGTGGACGAGCAGTTCTTC. Translation gives CSARDVIAGVDEQFF.